The 2 T cell receptor beta chains given below trace back to one sample, sequenced in a study of identical twins. TCRdb passed the 5' RACE reads through MiXCR, listing each CDR3 protein once. The data hold approximately 300,000 distinct CDR3 sequences, with nearly 9.5% observed a single time. In addition, the sample was reused for a study of yellow fever vaccine responses in identical twins.

What was sequenced was CD8+ T cells sorted from blood. The source of these receptors is a woman in her late teens or twenties in good health.

In this sample, this clonotype turned up many times. The rearrangement links TRBV6-4 to TRBJ2-2, with TRBD2 matching over 8 bases. Germline V gene data show CDR1 as MRHNA and CDR2 as SNTAGT. V lost 3 bases, J lost 4 bases, and 4 bases stayed unmatched. CDR3 length equals 15 residues. CDR3 nucleotides: TGTGCCAGCAGTGAGGCGGGGGGTACCACCGGGGAGCTGTTTTTT. This sequence encodes CASSEAGGTTGELFF.

This clonotype has a count of ten or more. The chain is built from TRBV9 and TRBJ1-2; no reliable D call. CDR3 length: 13 amino acids. The V gene's germline CDR1 is SGDLS and CDR2 YYNGEE. V lost 4 bases and J 4 bases, leaving 11 bases between the germline ends. The CDR3 DNA reads as TGTGCCAGCAGCTACGACCCCGTCTATGGCTACACCTTC. This sequence encodes CASSYDPVYGYTF.